This T cell receptor (beta chain) appears in the sequencing data of a study of blood T cell repertoires in COVID-19. Overall study context: Nucleic acid was either cDNA or gDNA, and it came from T cells, B-cell-depleted T cells, or PBMCs.

This clone appeared a single time. Germline CDR1 is WSHSY and CDR2 is SAAADI. V lost 4 bases to trimming and J lost 4 bases; unmatched junction nucleotides: 8. CDR3 size: 15 residues. Methods used by the authors: Estimation of nucleated cell counts was performed using reference gene primer amplification. Assay used: immunoSEQ multiplex PCR; TCRdb lists only in-frame clones, some missing. V, J and clone size are taken as reported in that table, and D and trimming were inferred from the DNA itself. The data hold about 60,000 clones, with approximately 84% observed a single time. Sequencing input: peripheral blood. This receptor was identified in a man in his sixties with acute or convalescent COVID-19. This sequence joins TRBV10-2 and TRBJ2-3; 7 bases align to TRBD1. The CDR3: CASSVGQVVPDTQYF. For the CDR3, the DNA is TGCGCCAGCAGTGTAGGACAGGTAGTTCCAGATACGCAGTATTTT.